Sequencing of this T cell receptor (beta chain) was carried out in a study of OX40 agonist ivuxolimab in advanced cancers. Overall study context: Ivuxolimab was delivered to patients intravenously every 2 weeks at doses spanning 0.01 to 10 mg/kg. Points from the study as a whole: Also showing low normalized T-cell clonal expansion were some of the nonresponders. Within 6 weeks, CD4+ and CD8+ blood T cells expanded clonally at 0.1 to 3.0 mg/kg. What antigens the expanded peripheral T cells recognized was never established.

On this clone itself: Its antigen is unidentified.

Using immunoSEQ multiplex PCR, the repertoire was profiled, and TCRdb retains in-frame clones only, with some absent. The data contain tens of thousands of clones, 88% of them singletons. The CDR3 contains 11 residues. With 11 bases removed from V and 7 bases from J, the gap between germline ends came to 13 bases. Per germline, CDR1 SNHLY and CDR2 FYNNEI. This chain joins TRBV2 and TRBJ2-3; TRBD1 is a possible D gene (5 bases). The input for sequencing was CD4+ or CD8+ T cells sorted from blood, taken in a trial of the OX40 agonist ivuxolimab. The receptor was isolated from an adult with an advanced solid tumor such as melanoma, head and neck, liver or kidney cancer. CDR3 nucleotide sequence: TGTGCCGGGGCGTTTGGGAATACGCAGTATTTT. This codes for CAGAFGNTQYF.